Following are 13 T cell receptor beta chains from one sample sequenced in a study of blood T cells in healthy people across ages. For the second PCR, which ran for roughly 6 to 12 cycles, a sample-barcoded 5' primer and a J-beta primer mix were used. TCRdb ran MiXCR on the 5' RACE reads and lists one entry per CDR3 protein. The sample has approximately 780,000 distinct CDR3 sequences; under 30% are singletons. This sample was also put to use in a study of T cells of mothers and their children.

Specimen: blood. These TCRs come from a boy aged 10-17 years in good health.

This clonotype has just a few counts. This chain links TRBV24-1 with TRBJ2-5; D is uncertain. Looked up from germline, CDR1 is KGHDR and CDR2 is SFDVKD. Trimming removed 3 bases at V and 2 bases at J, with 6 bases between. The CDR3 loop spans 13 amino acids. In DNA, the CDR3 is TGTGCCACCAGTGATAGCCCACAAGAGACCCAGTACTTC. It translates to CATSDSPQETQYF.

This clonotype has ten or more counts. The chain employs TRBV28 and TRBJ2-5; D assignment may be TRBD1 or TRBD2 (5 bases each). The germline gives CDR1 MDHEN, CDR2 SYDVKM. V was trimmed by 6 bases and J by 2 bases, leaving 13 bases between them. The CDR3 has 14 amino acids. The CDR3 sequence is CASRGRLGQETQYF. Here the CDR3 DNA reads TGTGCCAGCAGGGGACGACTGGGACAAGAGACCCAGTACTTC.

The chain couples TRBV7-9 to TRBJ2-7; TRBD1 matches 10 bases. V trimming: 5 bases; J trimming: 5 bases; junction bases outside the gene matches: 9. The germline V gene encodes CDR1 SEHNR and CDR2 FQNEAQ (reference sequence). The CDR3 extends over 15 amino acids. This CDR3 reads CASSPTGTGVHEQYF. CDR3 bases: TGTGCCAGCAGCCCCACCGGGACAGGGGTTCACGAGCAGTACTTC. Drawing the rest from reference TRBV7-9 and TRBJ2-7, the complete variable domain is DTGVSQNPRHKITKRGQNVTFRCDPISEHNRLYWYRQTLGQGPEFLTYFQNEAQLEKSRLLSDRFSAERPKGSFSTLEIQRTEQGDSAMYLCASSPTGTGVHEQYFGPGTRLTVT.

The genes are TRBV11-2 and TRBJ1-5; D is possibly TRBD1 (5 bases). V lost 8 bases and J 0 bases, leaving 8 bases between the germline ends. In germline, CDR1 is SGHAT, CDR2 FQNNGV. The CDR3 has 13 amino acids. The CDR3 nucleotides are TGTGCCAGCCAGACAGATAGCAATCAGCCCCAGCATTTT. Protein product: CASQTDSNQPQHF.

The V and J genes are TRBV28 and TRBJ1-5, with TRBD1 as a possible D gene (5 bases). Looked up from germline, CDR1 is MDHEN and CDR2 is SYDVKM. The length of the CDR3 is 19 residues. V lost 1 base and J 2 bases, leaving 21 bases between the germline ends. The CDR3 coding sequence is TGTGCCAGCAGTTTATCTGTCGGACATCCAACAACCGGCAATCAGCCCCAGCATTTT. This gives the protein CASSLSVGHPTTGNQPQHF.

The chain joins TRBV10-1 to TRBJ2-5; D uncertain. V gave up 1 base and J gave up 5 bases, with 11 bases separating them. Germline V CDR1 and CDR2: WNHNN, SYGVQD (reference sequence). There are 14 residues in the CDR3. Here the CDR3 reads CASSEYGRRETQYF. The CDR3, as DNA: TGCGCCAGCAGTGAGTATGGGCGCCGGGAGACCCAGTACTTC.

This clonotype has more than one count but fewer than ten. V gene TRBV12-3 or TRBV12-4 combines with J gene TRBJ1-2, with D possibly matching TRBD1 (5 bases). Trimming stripped 5 bases from V and 4 bases from J, with 8 bases between. CDR3 length: 12 residues. CDR3 sequence reads: CASSRQSYGYTF. The CDR3 nucleotides are TGTGCCAGCAGTAGACAGAGCTATGGCTACACCTTC.

Remarks on this clonotype: A read error may account for a junction end that differs from germline. The chain joins TRBV3-1 to TRBJ2-1; 10 bases are a match to TRBD2. The V gene's germline CDR1 is LGHDT and CDR2 YNNKEL (reference sequence). This CDR3 comprises 19 residues. The CDR3 region has the DNA TGTGCCAGCAGCCAAGTGAACAAGCGGATAGCGGGGGGACTCCATGAGCAGCTCTTC. This translates into CASSQVNKRIAGGLHEQLF.

The J gene is TRBJ2-5, the V gene TRBV3-1, with 14 bases identical to TRBD2. The J call could be wrong; TRBJ2-1 is a better fit for the DNA end. This CDR3 spans 16 amino acids. In germline, CDR1 is LGHDT, CDR2 YNNKEL (reference sequence). CDR3 DNA sequence: TGTGCCAGCAGCCCGGGACTAGCGGGGGCTGTGGGTGAGCAGTTCTTC. Residues: CASSPGLAGAVGEQFF.

This rearrangement joins TRBV28 to TRBJ2-5; TRBD2 matches at 9 bases. J gave up 5 bases and V 5 bases, and 12 bases lay outside the gene matches. In germline, CDR1 is MDHEN, CDR2 SYDVKM. CDR3 length equals 16 residues. The CDR3 DNA follows: TGTGCCAGCAGTCCTGGGGTTAGCGGGGGCCACGAGACCCAGTACTTC. Its protein product is CASSPGVSGGHETQYF.

The CDR3 protein is CASSSYVTGNTEAFF. As DNA, the CDR3 is TGTGCCAGCAGTTCATACGTGACAGGGAACACTGAAGCTTTCTTT. V usage is TRBV12-3 or TRBV12-4 and J usage is TRBJ1-1; D might be TRBD1 (6 bases). CDR3 size: 15 residues. V was shortened by 4 bases and J by 1 base, with 13 bases between the two germline ends.

This clonotype was found a few times. The rearrangement joins TRBV12-3 or TRBV12-4 to TRBJ2-5; TRBD1 or TRBD2 may be the D gene (6 bases each). The better agreement between TRBJ2-7 and the DNA end casts doubt on the J call. The CDR3 is 16 amino acids. The CDR3 DNA is TGTGCCAGCAGTCCCCTGGGGGGCGTCCCTATTAGCGAGCAGTACTTC. It translates to CASSPLGGVPISEQYF.

V and J are TRBV6-5 and TRBJ1-2, with D unclear. V was cut by 0 bases and J by 3 bases, with 11 bases left in between. Germline assignment: CDR1 MNHEY and CDR2 SVGAGI. CDR3 length: 15 amino acids. Here the CDR3 DNA reads TGTGCCAGCAGTTACTCGATCGGGCAACACTATGGCTACACCTTC. This gives the protein CASSYSIGQHYGYTF.